This T cell receptor (beta chain) was profiled in a study of identical twins. A single record per CDR3 protein comes from TCRdb applying MiXCR to the 5' RACE reads. Here the sample spans 430,000 or so distinct CDR3 sequences, approximately 24% being singletons. The data were also submitted as part of a second study, on T cells expressing NK-cell markers. That source notes: Specificity for HCMV among expanded NKG2C+ T cell clones was not established.

Sequencing used CD4+ T cells sorted from blood. The TCR originated in a woman between 18 and 29 years old in good health.

This chain's CDR3 is CASSLIPGRGTDTQYF. The CDR3 bases are TGTGCCAGCAGCTTAATACCCGGAAGGGGCACAGATACGCAGTATTTT. V is TRBV7-3 and J is TRBJ2-3; D gene uncertain. Trimming pared 1 base from V and 1 base from J, leaving 12 bases between. CDR1 and CDR2 (germline): SGHTA, FQGTGA. This CDR3 comprises 16 residues.